This note documents a single TCR beta chain sequence. This record belongs to a study of blood T cell repertoires in COVID-19. Germline loops: CDR1 SGHRS, CDR2 YFSETQ. Trimming removed 0 bases from V and 2 bases from J, with 11 bases in between. The CDR3 consists of 15 residues. Original processing notes: Amplification of reference gene primers was used by the study to estimate nucleated cell counts. Sequencing was performed with immunoSEQ multiplex PCR; in TCRdb, only in-frame clones are kept and a portion is missing. V, J and clone size are taken as reported in that table, and D and trimming were inferred from the DNA itself. The sample carries approximately 120,000 clones, more than 80% recorded once.

This TCR was sampled from a human donor in a cohort sampled during active COVID-19. The chain links TRBV5-1 to TRBJ1-2, with D perhaps TRBD1 (5 bases). Sequencing was carried out using peripheral blood. The CDR3: CASSLGTYINYGYTF. The CDR3 DNA reads TGCGCCAGCAGCTTGGGGACATATATCAACTATGGCTACACCTTC.